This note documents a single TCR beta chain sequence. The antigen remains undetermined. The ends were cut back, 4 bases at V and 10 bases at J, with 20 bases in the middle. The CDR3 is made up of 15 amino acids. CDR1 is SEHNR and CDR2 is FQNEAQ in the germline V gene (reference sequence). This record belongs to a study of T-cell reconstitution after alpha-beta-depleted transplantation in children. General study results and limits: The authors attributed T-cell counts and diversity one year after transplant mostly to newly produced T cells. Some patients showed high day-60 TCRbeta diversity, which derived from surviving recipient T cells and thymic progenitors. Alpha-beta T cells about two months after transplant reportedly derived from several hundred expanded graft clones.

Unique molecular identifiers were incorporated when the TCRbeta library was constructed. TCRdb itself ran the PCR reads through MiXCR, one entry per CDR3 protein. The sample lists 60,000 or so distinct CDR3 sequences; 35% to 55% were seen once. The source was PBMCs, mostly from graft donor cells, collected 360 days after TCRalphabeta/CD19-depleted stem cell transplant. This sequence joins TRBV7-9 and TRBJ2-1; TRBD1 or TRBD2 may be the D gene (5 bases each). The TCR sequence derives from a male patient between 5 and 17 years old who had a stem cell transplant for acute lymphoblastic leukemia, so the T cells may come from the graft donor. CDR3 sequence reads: CASSSTSRAAGEQFF. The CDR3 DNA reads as TGTGCCAGCAGCTCCACTTCACGAGCGGCAGGGGAGCAGTTCTTC.